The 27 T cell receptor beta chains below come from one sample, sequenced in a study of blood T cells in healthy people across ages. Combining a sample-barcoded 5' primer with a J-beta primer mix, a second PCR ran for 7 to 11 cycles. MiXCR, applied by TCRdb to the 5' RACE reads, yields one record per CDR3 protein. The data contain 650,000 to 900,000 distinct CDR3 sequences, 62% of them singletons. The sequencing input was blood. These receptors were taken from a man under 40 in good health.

The CDR3 sequence is CASSQVGGEGYTF. In DNA, the CDR3 is TGTGCCAGCAGCCAAGTGGGTGGGGAGGGCTACACCTTC. V and J are TRBV3-1 and TRBJ1-2; unclear D gene. The CDR3 is 13 amino acids. Germline V lookup: CDR1 LGHDT, CDR2 YNNKEL (reference sequence). Trimming left V 1 base short and J 8 bases short, with 11 bases between.

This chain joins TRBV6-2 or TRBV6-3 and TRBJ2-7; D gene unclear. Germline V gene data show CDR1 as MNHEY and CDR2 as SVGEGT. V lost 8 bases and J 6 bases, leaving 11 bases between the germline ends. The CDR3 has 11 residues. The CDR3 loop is CASVKESEQYF. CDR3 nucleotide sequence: TGTGCCAGCGTGAAGGAAAGCGAGCAGTACTTC.

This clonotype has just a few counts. The CDR3 bases are TGCGCCAGCAGCCAAGCAAGAACGGCGGGGGGCTTGTTCTTC. This translates into CASSQARTAGGLFF. V and J are TRBV4-3 and TRBJ2-1, with 8 nucleotides matching TRBD2. CDR1 is LGHNA, CDR2 YSLEER, per germline. Trimming at V came to 1 base and at J to 15 bases, leaving 11 bases not matched to a gene. The CDR3 covers 14 residues.

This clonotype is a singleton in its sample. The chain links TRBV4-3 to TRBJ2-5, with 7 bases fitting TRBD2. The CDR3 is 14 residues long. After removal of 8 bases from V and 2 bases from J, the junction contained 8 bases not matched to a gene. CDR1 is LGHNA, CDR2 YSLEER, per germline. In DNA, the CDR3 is TGCGCCAGCGGTGAAGCGGGGAGGCAAGAGACCCAGTACTTC. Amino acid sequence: CASGEAGRQETQYF.

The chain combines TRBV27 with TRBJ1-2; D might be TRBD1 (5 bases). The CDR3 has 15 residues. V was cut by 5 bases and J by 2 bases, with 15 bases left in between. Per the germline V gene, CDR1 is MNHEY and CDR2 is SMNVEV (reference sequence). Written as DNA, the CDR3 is TGTGCCAGCAGTACCTGGGCGGGGGTAAACTATGGCTACACCTTC. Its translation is CASSTWAGVNYGYTF.

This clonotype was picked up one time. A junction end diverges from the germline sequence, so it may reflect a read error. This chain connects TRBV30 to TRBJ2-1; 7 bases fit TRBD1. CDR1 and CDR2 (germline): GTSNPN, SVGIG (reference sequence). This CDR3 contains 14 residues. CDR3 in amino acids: CAWSKGANYSEQFF. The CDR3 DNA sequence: TGTGCCTGGAGCAAGGGGGCAAATTACAGTGAGCAGTTCTTC.

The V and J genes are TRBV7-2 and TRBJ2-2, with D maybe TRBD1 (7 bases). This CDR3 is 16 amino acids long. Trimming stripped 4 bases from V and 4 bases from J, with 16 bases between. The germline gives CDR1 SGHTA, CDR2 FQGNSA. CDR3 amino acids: CASSSAGGLSTGELFF. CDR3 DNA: TGTGCCAGCAGCTCTGCAGGGGGGCTGAGCACCGGGGAGCTGTTTTTT.

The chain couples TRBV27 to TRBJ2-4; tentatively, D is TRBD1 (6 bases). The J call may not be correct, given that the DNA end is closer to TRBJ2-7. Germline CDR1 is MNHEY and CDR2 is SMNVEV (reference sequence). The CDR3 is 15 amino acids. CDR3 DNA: TGTGCCAGCAGTTTAAGAGCAGGGGTGACCTACGAGCAGTACTTC. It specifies CASSLRAGVTYEQYF.

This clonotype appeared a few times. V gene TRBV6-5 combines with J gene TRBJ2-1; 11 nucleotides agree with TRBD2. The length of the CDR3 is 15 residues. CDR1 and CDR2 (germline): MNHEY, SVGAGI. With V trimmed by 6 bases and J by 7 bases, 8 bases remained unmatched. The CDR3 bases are TGTGCCAGCAGCCCCCCTAGCGGGGGGCGGAATGAGCAGTTCTTC. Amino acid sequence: CASSPPSGGRNEQFF.

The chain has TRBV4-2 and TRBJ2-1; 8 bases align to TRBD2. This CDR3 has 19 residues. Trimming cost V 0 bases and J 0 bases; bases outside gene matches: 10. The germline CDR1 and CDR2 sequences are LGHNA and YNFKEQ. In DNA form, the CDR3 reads TGTGCCAGCAGCCAAGACCCAGCGGGGGCTACAAGCTCCTACAATGAGCAGTTCTTC. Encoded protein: CASSQDPAGATSSYNEQFF.

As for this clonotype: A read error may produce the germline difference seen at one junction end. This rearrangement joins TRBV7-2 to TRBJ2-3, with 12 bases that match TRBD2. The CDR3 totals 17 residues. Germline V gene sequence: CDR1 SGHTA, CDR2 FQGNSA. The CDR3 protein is CASSSSGGASSTDTRYF. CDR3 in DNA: TGTGCCAGCAGCTCTAGCGGGGGGGCCTCCAGCACAGATACGCGGTATTTT.

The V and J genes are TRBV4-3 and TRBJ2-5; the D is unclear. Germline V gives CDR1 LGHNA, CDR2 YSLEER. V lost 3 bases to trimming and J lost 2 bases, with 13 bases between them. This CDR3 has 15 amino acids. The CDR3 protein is CASSHSTARQETQYF. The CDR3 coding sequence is TGCGCCAGCAGCCATTCTACGGCTCGGCAAGAGACCCAGTACTTC.

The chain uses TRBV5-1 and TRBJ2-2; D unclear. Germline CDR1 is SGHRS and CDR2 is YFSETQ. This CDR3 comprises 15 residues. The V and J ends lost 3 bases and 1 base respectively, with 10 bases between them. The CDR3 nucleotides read TGCGCCAGCAGCTCCCTGTCTCGGAACACCGGGGAGCTGTTTTTT. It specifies CASSSLSRNTGELFF.

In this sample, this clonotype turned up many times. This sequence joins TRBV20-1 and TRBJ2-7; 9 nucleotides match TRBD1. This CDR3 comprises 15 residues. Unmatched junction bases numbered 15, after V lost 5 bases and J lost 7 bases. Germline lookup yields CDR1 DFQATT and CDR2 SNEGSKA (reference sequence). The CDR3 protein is CSAPLPGQGLGEQYF. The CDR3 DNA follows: TGCAGTGCTCCTCTCCCGGGACAGGGTCTTGGAGAGCAGTACTTC.

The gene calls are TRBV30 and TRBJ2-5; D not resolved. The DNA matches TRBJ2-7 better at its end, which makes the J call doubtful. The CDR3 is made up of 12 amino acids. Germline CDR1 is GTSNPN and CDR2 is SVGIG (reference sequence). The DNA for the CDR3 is TGTGCCTGGAGTGTAGTGGGATACGAGCAGTACTTC. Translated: CAWSVVGYEQYF.

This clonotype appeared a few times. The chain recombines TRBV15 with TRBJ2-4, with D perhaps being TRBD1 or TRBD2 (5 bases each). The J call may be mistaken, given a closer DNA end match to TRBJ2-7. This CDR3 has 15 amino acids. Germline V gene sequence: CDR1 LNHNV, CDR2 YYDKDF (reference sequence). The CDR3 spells CATSTRSGGSYEQYF. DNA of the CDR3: TGTGCCACCAGCACCAGAAGTGGGGGTTCCTACGAGCAGTACTTC.

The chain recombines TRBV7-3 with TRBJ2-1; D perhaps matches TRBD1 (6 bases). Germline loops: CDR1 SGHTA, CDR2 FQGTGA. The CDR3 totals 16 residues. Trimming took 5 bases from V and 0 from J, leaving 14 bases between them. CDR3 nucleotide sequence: TGTGCCAGCAGCCCTCAGGGGTCAAGCTCCTACAATGAGCAGTTCTTC. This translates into CASSPQGSSSYNEQFF.

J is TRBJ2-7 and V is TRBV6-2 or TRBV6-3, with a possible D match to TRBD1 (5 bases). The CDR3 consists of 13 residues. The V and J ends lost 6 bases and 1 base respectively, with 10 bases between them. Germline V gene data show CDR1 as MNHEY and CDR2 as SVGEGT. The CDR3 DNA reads TGTGCCAGCAGCCCACAGGAGTCCTACGAGCAGTACTTC. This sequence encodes CASSPQESYEQYF.

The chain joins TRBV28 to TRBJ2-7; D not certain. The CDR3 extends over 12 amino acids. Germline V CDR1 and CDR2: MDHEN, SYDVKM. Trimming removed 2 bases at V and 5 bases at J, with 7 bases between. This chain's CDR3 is CASSLRSHEQYF. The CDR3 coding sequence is TGTGCCAGCAGTTTAAGGTCCCACGAGCAGTACTTC.

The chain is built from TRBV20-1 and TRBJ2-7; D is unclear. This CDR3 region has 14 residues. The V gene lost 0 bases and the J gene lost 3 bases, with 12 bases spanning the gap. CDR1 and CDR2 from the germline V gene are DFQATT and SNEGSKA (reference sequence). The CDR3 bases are TGCAGTGCTAGAGAGCAGGCCTGGAGCTACGAGCAGTACTTC. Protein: CSAREQAWSYEQYF.

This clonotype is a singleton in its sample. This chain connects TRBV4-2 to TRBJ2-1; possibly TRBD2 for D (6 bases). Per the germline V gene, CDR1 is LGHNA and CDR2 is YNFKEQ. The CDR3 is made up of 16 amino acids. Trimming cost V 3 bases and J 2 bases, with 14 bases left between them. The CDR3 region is CASSHLRDFPYNEQFF. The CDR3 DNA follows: TGTGCCAGCAGCCACCTCCGGGACTTCCCCTACAATGAGCAGTTCTTC.

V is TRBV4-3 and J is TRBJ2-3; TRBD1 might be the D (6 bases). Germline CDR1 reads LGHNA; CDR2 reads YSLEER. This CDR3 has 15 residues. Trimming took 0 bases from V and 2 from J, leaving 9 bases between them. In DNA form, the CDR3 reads TGCGCCAGCAGCCAAGATGGACAGATCACAGATACGCAGTATTTT. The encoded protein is CASSQDGQITDTQYF.

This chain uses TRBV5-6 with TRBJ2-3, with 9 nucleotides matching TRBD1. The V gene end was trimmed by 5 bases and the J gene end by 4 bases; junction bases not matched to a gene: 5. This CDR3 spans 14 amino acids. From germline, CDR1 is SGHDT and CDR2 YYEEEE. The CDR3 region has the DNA TGTGCCAGCAGGTCCCGGACAGGGGCAGATACGCAGTATTTT. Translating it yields CASRSRTGADTQYF.

CDR3 loop: CASTGPDYYGYTF. CDR3 in DNA: TGTGCCAGCACAGGACCTGACTACTATGGCTACACCTTC. V and J are TRBV6-2 or TRBV6-3 and TRBJ1-2; D gene uncertain. The CDR3 is 13 residues long. Per germline, CDR1 MNHEY and CDR2 SVGEGT. Trimming removed 7 bases from V and 3 bases from J, with 12 bases in between.

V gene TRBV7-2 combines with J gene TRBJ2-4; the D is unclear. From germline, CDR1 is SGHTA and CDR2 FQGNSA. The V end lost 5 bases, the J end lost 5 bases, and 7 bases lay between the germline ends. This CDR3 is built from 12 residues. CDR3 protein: CASSVQQNIQYF. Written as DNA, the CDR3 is TGTGCCAGCAGCGTACAGCAAAACATTCAGTACTTC.

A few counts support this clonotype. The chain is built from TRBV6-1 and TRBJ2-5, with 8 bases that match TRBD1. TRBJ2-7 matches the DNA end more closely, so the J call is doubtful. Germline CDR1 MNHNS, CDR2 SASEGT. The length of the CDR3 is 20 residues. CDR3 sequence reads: CASSEGDRKGSFGFGREQYF. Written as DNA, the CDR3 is TGTGCCAGCAGTGAAGGGGACAGGAAGGGTTCCTTTGGATTTGGACGCGAGCAGTACTTC.

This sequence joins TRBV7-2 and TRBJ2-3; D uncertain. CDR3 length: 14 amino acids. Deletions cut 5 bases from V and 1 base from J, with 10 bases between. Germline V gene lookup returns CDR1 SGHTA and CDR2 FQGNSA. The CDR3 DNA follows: TGTGCCAGCAGCCCGGACCCTGGCACAGATACGCAGTATTTT. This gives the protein CASSPDPGTDTQYF.